The clone carrying this T cell receptor (beta chain) was recorded a few times. As yet, its antigen is unknown. The source of the sample is a study of T cell repertoires in cytomegalovirus infection. Study background: Based on public TCR beta signatures, there were indications of CMV infection and of a matching HLA type. Study results and caveats: Ex vivo, HLA-C-restricted CMV-specific TCR beta clonotypes prevailed over the rest of the response. Based on cumulative public TCR beta family frequency, carriers of CMV plus the relevant HLA were identified.

Unmatched junction bases numbered 4, after V lost 3 bases and J lost 4 bases. The germline V gene encodes CDR1 SGDLS and CDR2 YYNGEE. CDR3 length equals 16 residues. TCRdb processed the reads anew with MiXCR; each CDR3 protein has one entry. The data contain around 450,000 distinct CDR3 sequences, over 9% of them singletons. Sequencing was performed on PBMCs. V gene TRBV9 combines with J gene TRBJ2-2; 12 nucleotides line up with TRBD2. The TCR was taken from a human donor in good health (CMV status not recorded). Some clones in this sample may be carry-over from other donors' samples. CDR3 nucleotides: TGTGCCAGCAGCGGACGGACTAGCGGGGCCACCGGGGAGCTGTTTTTT. Translating it yields CASSGRTSGATGELFF.